What follows are 26 T cell receptor beta chains derived from one specimen sequenced in a study of response to subunit inactivated influenza vaccine. TCRdb re-called the RT-PCR reads through MiXCR, storing one row per CDR3 protein. Of around 520,000 distinct CDR3 sequences in the sample, 12% were seen once. Sequencing used PBMCs from blood, obtained on the day of vaccination. The receptors were sampled from a man aged 50-60 years who received an inactivated influenza vaccine.

This clonotype turned up a few times. The chain recombines TRBV28 with TRBJ2-5; no clear D. The CDR3 has 15 residues. Trimming cost V 2 bases and J 1 base, with 11 bases left between them. Per germline, CDR1 MDHEN and CDR2 SYDVKM. The CDR3 protein is CASSLPRSVQETQYF. DNA of the CDR3: TGTGCCAGCAGTTTACCGAGGAGCGTCCAAGAGACCCAGTACTTC. The full variable domain, completed using reference TRBV28 and TRBJ2-5, is DVKVTQSSRYLVKRTGEKVFLECVQDMDHENMFWYRQDPGLGLRLIYFSYDVKMKEKGDIPEGYSVSREKKERFSLILESASTNQTSMYLCASSLPRSVQETQYFGPGTRLLVL.

This clonotype appeared once. This chain joins TRBV7-9 and TRBJ1-2, with no clear D. The ends were cut back, 1 base at V and 6 bases at J, with 15 bases in the middle. This CDR3 is 15 amino acids long. From germline, CDR1 is SEHNR and CDR2 FQNEAQ (reference sequence). CDR3 residues: CASSLVWLQEDGYTF. The CDR3 bases are TGTGCCAGCAGCTTAGTATGGTTACAAGAGGATGGCTACACCTTC. The full variable domain, rest sourced from reference TRBV7-9 and TRBJ1-2, is DTGVSQNPRHKITKRGQNVTFRCDPISEHNRLYWYRQTLGQGPEFLTYFQNEAQLEKSRLLSDRFSAERPKGSFSTLEIQRTEQGDSAMYLCASSLVWLQEDGYTFGSGTRLTVV.

The V gene is TRBV20-1, the J gene TRBJ2-5; perhaps TRBD2 as D (5 bases). Germline CDR1 and CDR2: DFQATT and SNEGSKA (reference sequence). The CDR3 contains 16 residues. V was pared by 5 bases and J by 1 base, with 20 bases between. The CDR3 loop reads CSAFTPAPGSQETQYF. In DNA form, the CDR3 reads TGCAGTGCTTTCACCCCAGCCCCGGGGTCCCAAGAGACCCAGTACTTC.

This clonotype has a count of ten or more. V is TRBV15 and J is TRBJ2-3, with 11 nucleotides matching TRBD2. The CDR3 is 16 residues long. Trimming took 0 bases from V and 5 from J; bases not matched to a gene: 4. Germline V gene lookup returns CDR1 LNHNV and CDR2 YYDKDF (reference sequence). The CDR3 region is CATSRELAGALDTQYF. The CDR3 nucleotides read TGTGCCACCAGCAGAGAACTAGCGGGGGCTTTAGATACGCAGTATTTT.

This clonotype was observed at least ten times. This CDR3 reads CASSLQVPTQYF. In DNA form, the CDR3 reads TGTGCCAGCAGTTTACAGGTACCTACGCAGTATTTT. The rearrangement joins TRBV12-3 or TRBV12-4 to TRBJ2-3, with D hard to call. Trimming took 2 bases from V and 8 from J, leaving 8 bases between them. The CDR3 is made up of 12 amino acids.

This clonotype was seen at least ten times. The J gene is TRBJ2-7, the V gene TRBV4-3, with D possibly called TRBD1 or TRBD2 (5 bases each). The V end lost 1 base, the J end lost 2 bases, and 21 bases lay between the germline ends. CDR1 is LGHNA and CDR2 is YSLEER in the germline V gene. The CDR3 totals 18 residues. The CDR3 DNA sequence: TGCGCCAGCAGCCAAGTAAAGGGAGCAAAGGGGAGAACCTACGAGCAGTACTTC. It is translated as CASSQVKGAKGRTYEQYF.

DNA of the CDR3: TGTGCCACCAGCAGGGACCTTGGGGAGGGCCAGCAGGGCACAGATACGCAGTATTTT. Translating gives CATSRDLGEGQQGTDTQYF. The chain is built from TRBV15 and TRBJ2-3, with 7 bases fitting TRBD2. Germline lookup yields CDR1 LNHNV and CDR2 YYDKDF (reference sequence). The V gene end was trimmed by 3 bases and the J gene end by 1 base; junction bases not matched to a gene: 16. This CDR3 has 19 amino acids.

V usage is TRBV6-6 and J usage is TRBJ2-7; TRBD2 matches 13 bases. Trimming removed 8 bases from V and 9 bases from J; junction bases left unmatched: 7. Per the germline V gene, CDR1 is MNHNY and CDR2 is SVGAGI (reference sequence). The CDR3 loop spans 13 amino acids. The CDR3 spells CASAGTSGILQYF. The CDR3 DNA reads as TGTGCCAGCGCCGGGACTAGCGGGATCTTGCAGTACTTC.

This clonotype was recorded only once. The rearrangement uses TRBV12-3 or TRBV12-4 and TRBJ2-7; TRBD1 matches 8 bases. After removal of 5 bases from V and 2 bases from J, the junction contained 8 bases not matched to a gene. This CDR3 is 15 amino acids long. CDR3 loop: CASSRRDRQTYEQYF. DNA for the CDR3: TGTGCCAGCAGTCGCCGGGACAGGCAAACCTACGAGCAGTACTTC.

The chain links TRBV10-3 to TRBJ2-3; D is uncertain. CDR1 ENHRY and CDR2 SYGVKD come from the germline V gene. This CDR3 is built from 14 residues. The V end lost 4 bases, the J end lost 6 bases, and 14 bases lay between the germline ends. The CDR3 region is CAISARALGDTQYF. As DNA, the CDR3 is TGTGCCATCAGTGCCCGGGCCTTGGGGGATACGCAGTATTTT.

V gene TRBV7-9 combines with J gene TRBJ2-1; the match to TRBD2 covers 7 bases. V lost 5 bases, J lost 0 bases, and 4 bases stayed unmatched. Germline V gene lookup returns CDR1 SEHNR and CDR2 FQNEAQ (reference sequence). This CDR3 contains 15 residues. As DNA, the CDR3 is TGTGCCAGCAGCCCAGCGGGGAGCTCCTACAATGAGCAGTTCTTC. Translated, it gives CASSPAGSSYNEQFF. Based on the CDR3 plus reference TRBV7-9 and TRBJ2-1, the full variable domain is DTGVSQNPRHKITKRGQNVTFRCDPISEHNRLYWYRQTLGQGPEFLTYFQNEAQLEKSRLLSDRFSAERPKGSFSTLEIQRTEQGDSAMYLCASSPAGSSYNEQFFGPGTRLTVL.

The sample holds many counts of this clonotype. This sequence joins TRBV29-1 and TRBJ2-3; 7 bases match TRBD1. CDR3 length: 15 residues. The junction had 11 bases not matched to a gene; V was cut back by 5 bases and J by 3 bases. The V gene's germline CDR1 is SQVTM and CDR2 ANQGSEA. The CDR3 nucleotides are TGCAGCGTTCTCTGGACAGGAGGCATTACAGATACGCAGTATTTT. Residues: CSVLWTGGITDTQYF.

This clonotype was counted only a few times. V gene TRBV7-3 combines with J gene TRBJ2-3; TRBD1 is a possible D gene (6 bases). Trimming took 2 bases from V and 2 from J, leaving 11 bases between them. The CDR3 extends over 15 amino acids. From germline, CDR1 is SGHTA and CDR2 FQGTGA. CDR3 nucleotides: TGTGCCAGCAGCTTAGGGACACTACCCACAGATACGCAGTATTTT. Its protein is CASSLGTLPTDTQYF.

This clonotype has just one count. The chain carries TRBV27 and TRBJ1-1; possible D gene TRBD1, 6 bases. Between the trimmed V and J ends, which lost 6 bases and 6 bases, there was a span of 26 bases. Germline V gives CDR1 MNHEY, CDR2 SMNVEV (reference sequence). The CDR3 sequence is 17 residues long. The chain's CDR3 is CASRRPALSGAGAEAFF. In DNA form, the CDR3 reads TGTGCCAGCAGACGCCCCGCCCTTTCGGGGGCTGGCGCTGAAGCTTTCTTT.

This chain connects TRBV7-2 to TRBJ2-5; 8 bases fit TRBD2. Germline V CDR1 and CDR2: SGHTA, FQGNSA. Trimming took 7 bases from V and 5 from J; bases not matched to a gene: 6. The CDR3 has 13 amino acids. CDR3 residues: CASNRGGRETQYF. DNA for the CDR3: TGTGCCAGCAACCGGGGGGGCAGGGAGACCCAGTACTTC.

V and J are TRBV2 and TRBJ2-5; D uncertain. Trimming left V 5 bases short and J 2 bases short, with 9 bases between. Germline CDR1 reads SNHLY; CDR2 reads FYNNEI. This CDR3 comprises 13 residues. Here the CDR3 reads CASSREVQETQYF. In nucleotides, the CDR3 is TGTGCCAGCAGTAGAGAGGTTCAAGAGACCCAGTACTTC.

This clonotype has just a few counts. This chain links TRBV12-3 or TRBV12-4 with TRBJ1-6, with TRBD1 identical over 7 bases. The CDR3 contains 15 residues. The trim removed 10 bases at V and 1 base at J, leaving 7 bases unmatched. This chain's CDR3 is CATTSDRSYNSPLHF. Here the CDR3 DNA reads TGTGCCACCACCTCGGACAGGTCCTATAATTCACCCCTCCACTTT.

The chain joins TRBV30 to TRBJ1-1; no definite D call. The ends were cut back, 0 bases at V and 4 bases at J, with 12 bases in the middle. The V gene's germline CDR1 is GTSNPN and CDR2 SVGIG (reference sequence). The CDR3 runs 14 residues. CDR3 DNA sequence: TGTGCCTGGAGTGTCCGTGGTCGGAGCACTGAAGCTTTCTTT. Encoded protein: CAWSVRGRSTEAFF. Using reference TRBV30 and TRBJ1-1 for the parts outside the CDR3, the full variable domain is SQTIHQWPATLVQPVGSPLSLECTVEGTSNPNLYWYRQAAGRGLQLLFYSVGIGQISSEVPQNLSASRPQDRQFILSSKKLLLSDSGFYLCAWSVRGRSTEAFFGQGTRLTVV.

This chain uses TRBV6-5 with TRBJ2-7, with 8 bases fitting TRBD1. CDR3 length equals 14 residues. Germline CDR1 reads MNHEY; CDR2 reads SVGAGI. V was pared by 2 bases and J by 3 bases, with 3 bases of the junction left unmatched. The chain's CDR3 is CASSYGQGGYEQYF. CDR3 sequence (DNA): TGTGCCAGCAGTTACGGACAGGGAGGCTACGAGCAGTACTTC.

The chain combines TRBV11-2 with TRBJ2-3; possible D gene TRBD1, 5 bases. Germline V gene lookup returns CDR1 SGHAT and CDR2 FQNNGV. This CDR3 has 15 residues. The germline V and J ends were trimmed by 3 bases and 1 base, with 11 bases remaining between them. Here the CDR3 DNA reads TGTGCCAGCAGCTTCCAAGTCAGGGGCACAGATACGCAGTATTTT. It yields the protein CASSFQVRGTDTQYF.

The table lists this clonotype with a few counts. The chain links TRBV7-9 to TRBJ1-1, with D perhaps matching TRBD1 (5 bases). The V and J ends lost 4 bases and 2 bases respectively, with 14 bases between them. The length of the CDR3 is 15 residues. Per the germline V gene, CDR1 is SEHNR and CDR2 is FQNEAQ (reference sequence). The CDR3 DNA reads TGTGCCAGCAGCTCTCCGAGGGGCGCTAACACTGAAGCTTTCTTT. It codes for CASSSPRGANTEAFF.

This clonotype has only a few counts. CDR3 amino acids: CASSVSGLALAWETQYF. The CDR3 region has the DNA TGTGCCAGCAGCGTTTCGGGACTAGCTCTCGCGTGGGAGACCCAGTACTTC. The J gene is TRBJ2-5, the V gene TRBV9; TRBD2 matches at 9 bases. The trim removed 2 bases at V and 5 bases at J, leaving 13 bases unmatched. Looked up from germline, CDR1 is SGDLS and CDR2 is YYNGEE. The CDR3 runs to 17 residues.

This clonotype was seen more than once but under ten times. The J gene is TRBJ2-1, the V gene TRBV24-1; 9 bases are a match to TRBD1. Trimming took 4 bases from V and 7 from J; bases not matched to a gene: 10. CDR3 length: 16 amino acids. CDR1 and CDR2 from the germline V gene are KGHDR and SFDVKD. The CDR3 region has the DNA TGTGCCACCAGTGACTGGGGACAGGGTAAGGGGAATGAGCAGTTCTTC. Protein sequence: CATSDWGQGKGNEQFF.

In its sample, this clonotype was seen a few times. The rearrangement joins TRBV5-1 to TRBJ2-7, with D uncertain. Germline CDR1 SGHRS, CDR2 YFSETQ. Trimming stripped 0 bases from V and 5 bases from J, with 9 bases between. The CDR3 has 13 residues. The CDR3 DNA is TGCGCCAGCAGCTTGGACGGTCGGGACGAGCAGTACTTC. Its translation is CASSLDGRDEQYF.

The chain uses TRBV14 and TRBJ2-1; TRBD2 aligns across 9 bases. Looked up from germline, CDR1 is SGHDN and CDR2 is FVKESK. V dropped 4 bases and J dropped 4; count of bases not matched to a gene: 8. The CDR3 consists of 16 residues. The DNA of the CDR3 is TGTGCCAGCAGCCGGGCGGGAGGGATGAATTACAATGAGCAGTTCTTC. Its translation is CASSRAGGMNYNEQFF.

The chain links TRBV28 to TRBJ2-7, with 9 nucleotides matching TRBD1. J was trimmed by 8 bases and V by 1 base; bases with no gene match: 9. Germline CDR1 reads MDHEN; CDR2 reads SYDVKM. The CDR3 consists of 15 residues. CDR3 in amino acids: CASSLLQGASVKQYF. In DNA form, the CDR3 reads TGTGCCAGCAGTTTATTACAGGGGGCGTCCGTAAAGCAGTACTTC.